The 8 T cell receptor beta chains in this list originate from one sample, sequenced in a study of blood T cells in healthy people across ages (dated by TCRdb to the mid-2010s). The receptor library was made with 5' RACE. The sequencing machine was an Illumina HiSeq 2500. A second roughly 7 to 11 cycle PCR used a sample-barcoded 5' primer and a J-beta primer mix. TCRdb cleaned the public reads at Q25 with fastp, built clones with MiXCR and kept in-frame beta chains. Every distinct CDR3 protein forms one entry, paired with its most common genes and DNA. For this sample the table gives 1.5 million to 2 million distinct CDR3 sequences, of which roughly 30% were detected only once. The ten largest clones capture roughly 8.2% of the sample. Sequencing input: blood. These receptors were collected from a woman aged 25 to 45 in good health.

There are many counts of this clonotype. The CDR3 DNA is TGTGCCAGCAGCTTAACTGGGGGTCAGGTAGAGACCCAGTACTTC. It specifies CASSLTGGQVETQYF. This chain connects TRBV7-3 to TRBJ2-5; D tentatively fits TRBD1 or TRBD2 (5 bases each). V gave up 0 bases and J gave up 4 bases, with 12 bases separating them. The CDR3 has 15 residues. From germline, CDR1 is SGHTA and CDR2 FQGTGA.

This sequence joins TRBV6-2 or TRBV6-3 and TRBJ1-1; possibly TRBD1 for D (6 bases). Looked up from germline, CDR1 is MNHEY and CDR2 is SVGEGT. The CDR3 is made up of 15 amino acids. Trimming pared 7 bases from V and 3 bases from J, leaving 18 bases between. In DNA form, the CDR3 reads TGTGCCAGCAAACCACGGGACACGGGATACACTGAAGCTTTCTTT. Translated: CASKPRDTGYTEAFF.

This clonotype has at least ten counts. The chain uses TRBV11-2 and TRBJ2-7; D remains ambiguous. Trimming removed 7 bases at V and 0 bases at J, with 7 bases between. Germline V CDR1 and CDR2: SGHAT, FQNNGV. This CDR3 comprises 12 residues. CDR3 bases: TGTGCCAGCAAGGCCAGCTCCTACGAGCAGTACTTC. The encoded protein is CASKASSYEQYF.

The chain recombines TRBV13 with TRBJ2-3, with D perhaps TRBD1 (6 bases). This CDR3 is 13 amino acids long. Trimming removed 11 bases from V and 4 bases from J, with 16 bases in between. Germline CDR1 is PRHDT and CDR2 is FYEKMQ (reference sequence). The CDR3 sequence is CAASGEKPDTQYF. CDR3 in DNA: TGTGCCGCTTCAGGGGAGAAGCCAGATACGCAGTATTTT.

J is TRBJ2-1 and V is TRBV30, with D tentatively TRBD1 or TRBD2 (5 bases each). From germline, CDR1 is GTSNPN and CDR2 SVGIG (reference sequence). The CDR3 is 13 amino acids. Trimming stripped 5 bases from V and 13 bases from J, with 21 bases between. The CDR3 loop is CAWVSRDVTLQFF. CDR3 bases: TGTGCCTGGGTGAGCCGGGACGTCACTCTACAGTTCTTC.

The chain recombines TRBV20-1 with TRBJ1-1; possibly TRBD1 for D (5 bases). The V and J ends lost 4 bases and 4 bases respectively, with 13 bases between them. This CDR3 is 13 amino acids long. The germline V gene has CDR1 DFQATT and CDR2 SNEGSKA (reference sequence). In DNA form, the CDR3 reads TGCAGTGCTACCGCGGTTAGGGGCACTGAAGCTTTCTTT. This codes for CSATAVRGTEAFF.

This clonotype was seen repeatedly, ten times or more. The rearrangement joins TRBV12-5 to TRBJ2-5; D unclear. Trimming left V 5 bases short and J 2 bases short, with 21 bases between. The germline CDR1 and CDR2 sequences are LGHNT and FRNRAP. There are 17 residues in the CDR3. This CDR3 is CASGAPDADSIQETQYF. As DNA, the CDR3 is TGTGCTAGTGGTGCTCCGGACGCAGATTCGATACAAGAGACCCAGTACTTC.

This clonotype occurred a few times. The gene calls are TRBV20-1 and TRBJ2-1, with TRBD2 matching over 7 bases. Germline V gene data show CDR1 as DFQATT and CDR2 as SNEGSKA (reference sequence). This CDR3 region has 14 residues. V was clipped by 4 bases and J by 5 bases; unmatched bases: 8. DNA of the CDR3: TGCAGTGCTATGGGCGGGACTACTCACAATGAGCAGTTCTTC. Protein sequence: CSAMGGTTHNEQFF.